This TCR beta chain stems from a study of shared clonotypes between healthy human individuals (dated by TCRdb to 2018 to 2020). About the full investigation: A few men and two women, aged 18 to 49 years, made up the cohort. For each donor, CD4 naive and CD4 memory were each given three plates, CD8 naive was given two plates, and CD8 memory was given one plate. Blood TCR repertoires of about five healthy adults were deeply sequenced to estimate repertoire size and the extent of clonotype sharing between individuals. To increase sequencing depth and limit assay-specific biases, different laboratories used diverse techniques to prepare libraries and sequence TCR repertoires. Leukapheresis yielded between about 0.8 and 9.5 billion PBMCs per donor.

Using the deep immunoSEQ assay, TCR CDR3 regions were amplified from genomic DNA by multiplex PCR. Extracted genomic DNA from each cell subset was distributed evenly across all wells of several immunoSEQ 96-well plates, and each plate was treated as a replicate. Each replicate PCR for sorted subsets received roughly 0.2 ug genomic DNA, equal to around 32,000 T cell genomes. Purified libraries were measured with a Qubit 3.0 fluorometer, size-checked on a Bioanalyzer 2100, and measured again with the KAPA Library Quantification kit. A separate single-read 150-cycle Illumina NextSeq 550 flow cell was used to sequence each immunoSEQ 96-well plate. The paper's processing steps were these. Because the immunoSEQ output included only junctional sequences and no quality scores, the filtering could not be the same as the filtering used for full-length reads. Sequences were annotated with PyIR, a Python wrapper for IgBLAST v1.9, using IMGT germline references to assign V/J genes and CDR3. Reads were removed for weak V/J assignments (E-value above 1e-6), missing CDR3, stop codons, out-of-frame junctions, or ambiguous translated residues. V3J clonotypes were defined by identical inferred V gene, J gene, and CDR3 amino acid sequence. Percentage overlap between repertoires was computed as shared unique clonotypes divided by the size of the smaller repertoire. Richness of each repertoire was evaluated using RTK rarefaction, the Chao1 estimator, and Recon v2.1 estimates of unobserved clonotypes. For all TCRbeta clonotypes obtained by the gDNA method from a few donors, generation probabilities were computed with OLGA. In its TCRdb copy, this immuneACCESS table keeps in-frame sequences only and misses some clones. Where compared with another copy, unresolved V genes explain less than half of these, and the others have no known cause. For V, J and clone size, that table is used; D and trimming come from the DNA. The sample records over a million clones, 95% to 99% of which are singletons. The ten largest clones add up to about 0.45% of the sample.

A word on this clone: No antigen is known for it. Base qualities are not recorded, but no much larger clone differs from it by a single base.

General conclusions and limits of the study: The genetic and exposure-history diversity represented was limited by the small number of donors. Pairwise subsampling led to the expectation that sequencing depth would affect the degree of clonotype sharing among donors. Rarefaction of sorted-subset datasets indicated incomplete sequencing despite the large sequencing depth. Sampling was limited to blood, and TCR repertoires in tissue likely differ from TCR repertoires in blood. When four donors were compared, the shared fraction of clonotypes was around 5.1% for naive CD4, about 4% for naive CD8, 2% to 2.5% for memory CD4, and 0.3% to 0.5% for memory CD8. Compared with non-shared clonotypes, clonotypes shared by all four sorted-subset donors had higher generation probabilities. Naive subsets generally had larger estimated clonotype richness than memory subsets did.

The donors were healthy, HIV-negative adults with no recently reported acute infections or vaccinations. Only Caucasian adults living in Nashville, Tennessee, USA were represented among the donors. Magnetic negative selection was used to enrich CD4+ T cells, after which naive cells were positively selected on CD45RA and the negative fraction became the memory subset. Blood was collected by leukapheresis, and PBMCs were isolated by Ficoll-Histopaque density gradient centrifugation and then cryopreserved in liquid nitrogen vapor phase. Analytical flow cytometry was used to check the purity and quantity of every magnetically sorted T cell population. Each sorted fraction had its genomic DNA isolated and then quantified by UV absorbance on a Nanodrop 2000c. The clonotype comes from a young man in good health. Sequenced input: naive CD4+ T cells sorted from blood. The cell subset or site tag for this specimen amounts to: CD45RA+ positively selected.

Read as DNA, the sequence is TGTGCCAGCAGCTTAGAAGTGAGAGTGCAGTACTTC. Its protein product is CASSLEVRVQYF. The chain is assembled from TRBV7-9 and TRBJ2-7; a confident D gene designation cannot be given. From a lookup of the germline V gene (reference sequence), CDR1 and CDR2 are SEHNR and FQNEAQ. V loses 1 base of germline sequence and J loses 9 bases, and the interval between the two ends is 10 bases. Counted from cysteine to phenylalanine, this CDR3 has 12 amino acids. Of all the DNA, just the CDR3 is kept, 36 bases in frame from base 1.